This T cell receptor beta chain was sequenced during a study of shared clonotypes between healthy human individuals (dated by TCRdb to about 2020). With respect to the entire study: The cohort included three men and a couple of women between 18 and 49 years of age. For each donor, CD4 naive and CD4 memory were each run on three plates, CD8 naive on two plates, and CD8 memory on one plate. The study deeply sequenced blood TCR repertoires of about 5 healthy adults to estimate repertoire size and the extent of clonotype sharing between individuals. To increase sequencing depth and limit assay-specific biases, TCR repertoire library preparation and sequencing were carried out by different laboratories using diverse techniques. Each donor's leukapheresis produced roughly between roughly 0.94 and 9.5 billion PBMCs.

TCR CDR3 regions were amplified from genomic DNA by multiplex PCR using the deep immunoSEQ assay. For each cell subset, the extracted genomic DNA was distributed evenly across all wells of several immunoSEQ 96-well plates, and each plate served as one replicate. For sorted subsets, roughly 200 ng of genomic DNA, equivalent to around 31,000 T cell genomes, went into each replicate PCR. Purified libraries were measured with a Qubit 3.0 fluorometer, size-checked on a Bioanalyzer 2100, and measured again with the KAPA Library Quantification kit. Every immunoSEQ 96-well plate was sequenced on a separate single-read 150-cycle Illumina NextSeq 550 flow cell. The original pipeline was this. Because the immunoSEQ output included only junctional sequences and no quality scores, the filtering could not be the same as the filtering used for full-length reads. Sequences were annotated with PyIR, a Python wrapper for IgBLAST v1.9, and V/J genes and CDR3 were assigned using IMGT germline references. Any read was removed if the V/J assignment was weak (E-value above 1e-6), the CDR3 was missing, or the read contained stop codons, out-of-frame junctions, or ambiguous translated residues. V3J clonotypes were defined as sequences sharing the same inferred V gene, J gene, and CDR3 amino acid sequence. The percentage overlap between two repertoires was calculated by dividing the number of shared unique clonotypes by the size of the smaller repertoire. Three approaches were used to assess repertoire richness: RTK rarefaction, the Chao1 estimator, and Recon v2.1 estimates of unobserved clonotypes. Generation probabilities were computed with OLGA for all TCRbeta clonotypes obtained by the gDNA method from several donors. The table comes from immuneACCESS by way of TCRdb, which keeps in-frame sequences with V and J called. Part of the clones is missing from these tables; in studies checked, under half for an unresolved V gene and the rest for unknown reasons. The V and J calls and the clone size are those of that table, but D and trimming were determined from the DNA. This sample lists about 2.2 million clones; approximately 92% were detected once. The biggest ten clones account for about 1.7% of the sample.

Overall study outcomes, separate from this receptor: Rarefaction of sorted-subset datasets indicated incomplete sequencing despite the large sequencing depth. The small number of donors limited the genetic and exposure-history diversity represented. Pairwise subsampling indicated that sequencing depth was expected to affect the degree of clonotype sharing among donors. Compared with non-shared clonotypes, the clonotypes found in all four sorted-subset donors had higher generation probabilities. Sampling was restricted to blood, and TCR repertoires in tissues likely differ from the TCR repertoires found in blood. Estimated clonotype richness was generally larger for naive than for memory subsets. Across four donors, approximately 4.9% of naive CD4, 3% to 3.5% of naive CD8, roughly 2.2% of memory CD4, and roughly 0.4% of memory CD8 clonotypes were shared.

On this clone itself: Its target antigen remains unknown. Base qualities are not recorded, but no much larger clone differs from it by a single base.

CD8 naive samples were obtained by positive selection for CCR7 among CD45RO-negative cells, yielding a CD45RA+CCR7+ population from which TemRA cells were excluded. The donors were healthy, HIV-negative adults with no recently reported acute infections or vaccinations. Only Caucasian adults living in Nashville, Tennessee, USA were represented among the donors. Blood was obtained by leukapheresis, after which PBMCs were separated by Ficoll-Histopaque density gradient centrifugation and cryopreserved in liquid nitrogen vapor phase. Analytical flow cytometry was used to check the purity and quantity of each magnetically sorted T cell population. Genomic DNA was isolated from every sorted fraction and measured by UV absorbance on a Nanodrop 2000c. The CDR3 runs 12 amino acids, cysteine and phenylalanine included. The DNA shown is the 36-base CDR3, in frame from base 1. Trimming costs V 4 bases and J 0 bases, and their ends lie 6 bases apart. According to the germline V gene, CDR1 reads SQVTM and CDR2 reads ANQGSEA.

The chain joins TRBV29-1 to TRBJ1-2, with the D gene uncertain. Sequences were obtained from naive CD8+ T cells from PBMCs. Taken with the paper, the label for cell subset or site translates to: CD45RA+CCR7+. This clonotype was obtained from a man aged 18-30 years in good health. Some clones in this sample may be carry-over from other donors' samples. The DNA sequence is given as TGCAGCGTTGCGCTAACTAACTATGGCTACACCTTC. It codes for CSVALTNYGYTF.